This entry features one T cell receptor beta chain sequence. Its cognate antigen is unknown. With 60 Vbeta and 13 Jbeta primers, the PCR was carried out. Assay: immunoSEQ multiplex PCR; the TCRdb copy retains only in-frame clones and omits some. Of about 170,000 clones detected, around 80% appear once; the ten largest clones hold 4.8%. V dropped 4 bases and J dropped 1 base, with 17 bases sitting between them. CDR1 LNHDA and CDR2 SQIVND come from the germline V gene (reference sequence). This CDR3 spans 16 amino acids. The data stem from a study of cytomegalovirus exposure and HLA in healthy donors. Turning to the study itself: As released early, the data held roughly 85 million unique TCRs from HLA-typed donors.

Study-level findings and limits: An analysis was carried out later, and it reportedly showed fewer N-insertions in an Asian-associated ancestry cluster than the 666-donor mean. Later analysis identified several of the most significant clusters that appeared linked to common viral pathogens. Reports described diagnosis of cytomegalovirus status by the classifier as highly specific and sensitive.

The material sequenced was PBMCs. This receptor was obtained from a man younger than 30 in good health and CMV-seronegative. V is TRBV19 and J is TRBJ2-7, with TRBD2 as a possible D gene (6 bases). The CDR3 here is CASSTPLGLSSYEQYF. CDR3 DNA: TGTGCCAGTAGTACACCCCTGGGACTTTCATCCTACGAGCAGTACTTC.